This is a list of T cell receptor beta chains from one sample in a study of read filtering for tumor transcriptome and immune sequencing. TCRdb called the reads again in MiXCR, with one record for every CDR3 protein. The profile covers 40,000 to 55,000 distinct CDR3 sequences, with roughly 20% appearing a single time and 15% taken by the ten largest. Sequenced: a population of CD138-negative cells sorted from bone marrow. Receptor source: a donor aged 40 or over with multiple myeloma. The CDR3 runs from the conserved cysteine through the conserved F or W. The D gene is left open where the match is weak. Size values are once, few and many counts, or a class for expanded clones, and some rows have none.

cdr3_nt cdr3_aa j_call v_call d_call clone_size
TGTGCCAGCTATGGCAGCCAAGAGACCCAGTACTTC CASYGSQETQYF TRBJ2-5 TRBV18 . few
TGCAGTGCTCCACCAGGGGTAGGGAATCAGCCCCAGCATTTT CSAPPGVGNQPQHF TRBJ1-5 TRBV20-1 . many
TGTGCCAGCATACGAAGTACTGAAGCTTTCTTT CASIRSTEAFF TRBJ1-1 TRBV6-2/TRBV6-3 . many
TGCAGTGCTAGGCGGGATGTGGACACCGGGGAGCTGTTTTTT CSARRDVDTGELFF TRBJ2-2 TRBV20-1 . many
TGTGCCAGCAGTTTAGAGACCGTCTCTGGAAACACCATATATTTT CASSLETVSGNTIYF TRBJ1-3 TRBV28 . few
TGTGCCAGCAGTTTAATCGGCGTCAAAAACATTCAGTACTTC CASSLIGVKNIQYF TRBJ2-4 TRBV28 . .
TGCGCCGGCAGCCAAGATGAGCAGACAGATACGCAGTATTTT CAGSQDEQTDTQYF TRBJ2-3 TRBV4-3 . once
TGTGCCAGCTCACCAACCCCCGTCTCTGGGGCCAACGTCCTGACTTTC CASSPTPVSGANVLTF TRBJ2-6 TRBV18 . few
TGTGCCAGCAGCCAAGGACGGAGGAACACTGAAGCTTTCTTT CASSQGRRNTEAFF TRBJ1-1 TRBV7-9 . many
TGTGCCAGCACCCCGTGTAGCACTGAAGCTTTCTTT CASTPCSTEAFF TRBJ1-1 TRBV6-2/TRBV6-3 . many